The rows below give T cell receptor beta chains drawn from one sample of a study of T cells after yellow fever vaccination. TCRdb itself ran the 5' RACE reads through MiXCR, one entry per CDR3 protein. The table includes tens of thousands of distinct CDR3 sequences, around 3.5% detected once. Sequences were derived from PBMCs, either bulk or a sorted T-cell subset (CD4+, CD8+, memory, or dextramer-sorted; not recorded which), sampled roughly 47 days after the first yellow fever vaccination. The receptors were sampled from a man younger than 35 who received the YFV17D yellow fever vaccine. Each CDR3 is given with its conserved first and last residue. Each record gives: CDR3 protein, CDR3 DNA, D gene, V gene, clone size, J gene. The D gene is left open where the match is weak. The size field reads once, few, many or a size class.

CASSTRHSGADTQYF	TGTGCCAGTAGTACTCGACACAGCGGGGCAGATACGCAGTATTTT	TRBD2	TRBV19	few	TRBJ2-3
CASSLAPRDGTQYF	TGTGCCAGCAGCTTAGCCCCGCGAGATGGGACCCAGTACTTC	NA	TRBV7-2	many	TRBJ2-5
CASTRQGAADTQYF	TGTGCCAGTACCAGACAGGGGGCCGCAGATACGCAGTATTTT	TRBD1	TRBV19	many	TRBJ2-3
CSALRDGANQPQHF	TGCAGTGCCCTCCGGGACGGAGCTAATCAGCCCCAGCATTTT	NA	TRBV20-1	many	TRBJ1-5
CATRGQVTDTQYF	TGTGCCACCCGGGGACAGGTCACAGATACGCAGTATTTT	TRBD1	TRBV24-1	many	TRBJ2-3
CASSRNRPGQNNEKLFF	TGCGCCAGCAGCCGTAATAGACCGGGACAGAATAATGAAAAACTGTTTTTT	TRBD1	TRBV4-3	many	TRBJ1-4
CAIRAGTHNEQFF	TGTGCCATCCGTGCGGGGACCCACAATGAGCAGTTCTTC	NA	TRBV10-3	many	TRBJ2-1
CASSLELAGVNEQFF	TGCGCCAGCAGCTTGGAATTAGCGGGGGTAAATGAGCAGTTCTTC	TRBD2	TRBV5-1	medium-sized	TRBJ2-1
CASSPGQAADQPQHF	TGTGCCAGCAGCCCGGGGCAGGCGGCCGATCAGCCCCAGCATTTT	NA	TRBV5-4	few	TRBJ1-5
CAWGDYGYTF	TGTGCCTGGGGGGACTATGGCTACACCTTC	NA	TRBV30	many	TRBJ1-2
CASSGQGGDTQYF	TGTGCCAGCAGCGGACAGGGAGGCGATACGCAGTATTTT	TRBD1	TRBV6-5	many	TRBJ2-3
CASSRGQMNTEAFF	TGTGCCAGCAGTCGAGGACAAATGAACACTGAAGCTTTCTTT	NA	TRBV6-1	many	TRBJ1-1
CASSLARGSHADTQYF	TGCGCCAGCAGCTTGGCCCGCGGCAGCCACGCAGATACGCAGTATTTT	NA	TRBV5-1	many	TRBJ2-3
CASSLAAYTDTQYF	TGTGCCAGCAGCTTAGCGGCTTACACAGATACGCAGTATTTT	NA	TRBV11-2	many	TRBJ2-3
CASSLAGGGFF	TGTGCCAGCAGCTTGGCCGGGGGAGGGTTCTTC	NA	TRBV5-8	many	TRBJ2-1
CASSPGSTGVGNTEAFF	TGTGCCAGCTCGCCTGGGTCCACAGGGGTGGGGAACACTGAAGCTTTCTTT	TRBD1	TRBV18	many	TRBJ1-1